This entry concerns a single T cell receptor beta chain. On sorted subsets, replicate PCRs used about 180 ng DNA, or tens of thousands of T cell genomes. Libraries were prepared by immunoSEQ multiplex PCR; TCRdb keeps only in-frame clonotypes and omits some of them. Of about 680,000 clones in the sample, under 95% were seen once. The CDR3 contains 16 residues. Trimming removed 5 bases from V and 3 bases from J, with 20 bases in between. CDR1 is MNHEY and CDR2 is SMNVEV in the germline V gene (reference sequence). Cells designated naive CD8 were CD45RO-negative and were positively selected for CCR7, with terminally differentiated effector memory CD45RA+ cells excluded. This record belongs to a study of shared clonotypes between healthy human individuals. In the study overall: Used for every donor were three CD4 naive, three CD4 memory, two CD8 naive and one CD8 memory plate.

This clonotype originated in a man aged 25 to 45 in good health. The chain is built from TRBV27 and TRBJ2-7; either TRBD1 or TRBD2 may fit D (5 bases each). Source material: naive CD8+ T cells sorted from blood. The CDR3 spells CASSPGTDPKFYEQYF. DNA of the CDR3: TGTGCCAGCAGTCCAGGGACCGACCCTAAGTTCTACGAGCAGTACTTC.